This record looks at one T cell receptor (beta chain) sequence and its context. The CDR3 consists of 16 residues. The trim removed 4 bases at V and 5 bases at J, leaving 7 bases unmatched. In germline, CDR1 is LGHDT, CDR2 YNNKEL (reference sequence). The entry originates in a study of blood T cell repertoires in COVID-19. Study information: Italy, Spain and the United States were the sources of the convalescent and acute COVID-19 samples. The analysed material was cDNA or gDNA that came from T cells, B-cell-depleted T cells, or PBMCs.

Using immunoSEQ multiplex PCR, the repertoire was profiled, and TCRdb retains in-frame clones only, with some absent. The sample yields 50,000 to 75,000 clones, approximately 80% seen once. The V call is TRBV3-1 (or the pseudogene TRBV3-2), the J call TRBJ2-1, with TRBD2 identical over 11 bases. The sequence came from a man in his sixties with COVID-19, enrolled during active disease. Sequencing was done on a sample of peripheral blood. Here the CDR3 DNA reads TGTGCCAGCAGCCTCTCTAGCGGGGGGTATGACAATGAGCAGTTCTTC. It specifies CASSLSSGGYDNEQFF.